The 25 T cell receptor beta chains below were found in one sample sequenced in a study of blood T cell repertoires in COVID-19. Here immunoSEQ multiplex PCR was the method, and the copy in TCRdb shows in-frame clones only, minus some. The sample includes 65,000 or so clones, approximately 84% of them seen just once. Sequencing input: peripheral blood. Receptors originate from a human donor in a cohort sampled during active COVID-19.

This chain uses TRBV6-6 with TRBJ1-1; no reliable D call. The CDR3 has 12 residues. Per germline, CDR1 MNHNY and CDR2 SVGAGI (reference sequence). The V end lost 6 bases, the J end lost 0 bases, and 5 bases lay between the germline ends. The CDR3 reads CASRALNTEAFF. As DNA, the CDR3 is TGTGCCAGCAGGGCATTGAACACTGAAGCTTTCTTT.

V usage is TRBV6-5 and J usage is TRBJ1-6, with TRBD1 identical over 8 bases. Germline V gives CDR1 MNHEY, CDR2 SVGAGI. The CDR3 contains 15 residues. V shed 4 bases, J shed 10 bases, and the junction held 9 bases outside the gene matches. The CDR3 region is CASSFRMTGESPLHF. The CDR3 nucleotides read TGTGCCAGCAGTTTCAGAATGACAGGGGAATCACCCCTCCACTTT.

Details on this clone: At one end the junction does not follow the germline gene, possibly because of a read error. This chain uses TRBV11-2 with TRBJ2-7; the D gene is possibly TRBD1 (6 bases). Germline V gives CDR1 SGHAT, CDR2 FQNNGV. This CDR3 has 14 amino acids. This CDR3 reads CASSRGQGPYKQYF. CDR3 nucleotide sequence: TGTGCCAGCAGCCGGGGCCAGGGGCCCTACAAGCAGTACTTC.

This sequence joins TRBV28 and TRBJ2-1; 7 nucleotides align to TRBD2. Germline assignment: CDR1 MDHEN and CDR2 SYDVKM. This CDR3 region has 15 residues. Trimming at V came to 6 bases and at J to 2 bases, leaving 7 bases not matched to a gene. The CDR3 nucleotides read TGTGCCAGCAGAGGTCTGGGGAGGGCCTACAATGAGCAGTTCTTC. Its protein product is CASRGLGRAYNEQFF.

V usage is TRBV2 and J usage is TRBJ1-2; a weak D match, TRBD1 (5 bases). Deletions cut 1 base from V and 0 bases from J, with 9 bases between. The CDR3 runs 15 residues. CDR1 SNHLY and CDR2 FYNNEI come from the germline V gene. The CDR3 DNA follows: TGTGCCAGCAGTGAAGTTCGGACAACTAACTATGGCTACACCTTC. It yields the protein CASSEVRTTNYGYTF. Drawing the rest from reference TRBV2 and TRBJ1-2, the complete variable domain is EPEVTQTPSHQVTQMGQEVILRCVPISNHLYFYWYRQILGQKVEFLVSFYNNEISEKSEIFDDQFSVERPDGSNFTLKIRSTKLEDSAMYFCASSEVRTTNYGYTFGSGTRLTVV.

This rearrangement joins TRBV7-9 to TRBJ2-3; 8 nucleotides agree with TRBD2. The germline gives CDR1 SEHNR, CDR2 FQNEAQ (reference sequence). V lost 3 bases to trimming and J lost 2 bases; unmatched junction nucleotides: 7. CDR3 length equals 16 residues. CDR3 region: CASSFPTSALTDTQYF. CDR3 nucleotides: TGTGCCAGCAGCTTTCCGACTAGCGCCCTCACAGATACGCAGTATTTT.

The chain links TRBV27 to TRBJ2-3; TRBD1 might be the D (5 bases). V was clipped by 3 bases and J by 6 bases, with 10 bases between them. The germline CDR1 and CDR2 sequences are MNHEY and SMNVEV (reference sequence). CDR3 size: 13 residues. The CDR3 DNA follows: TGTGCCAGCAGTTTCCAGGGATGGGATACGCAGTATTTT. Residues: CASSFQGWDTQYF.

This sequence joins TRBV7-7 and TRBJ1-4; D is possibly TRBD1 (5 bases). Germline CDR1 and CDR2: SSHAT and FNYEAQ (reference sequence). Trimming took 1 base from V and 5 from J, leaving 11 bases between them. This CDR3 is 15 amino acids long. DNA of the CDR3: TGTGCCAGCAGCTTAGTGGCAGGGCCGAATGAAAAACTGTTTTTT. As protein: CASSLVAGPNEKLFF.

The rearrangement joins TRBV6-5 to TRBJ2-7, with 8 bases lining up with TRBD1. The CDR3 has 14 amino acids. Germline V lookup: CDR1 MNHEY, CDR2 SVGAGI. After removal of 5 bases from V and 5 bases from J, the junction contained 8 bases not matched to a gene. CDR3 DNA sequence: TGTGCCAGCAGTATCAGGACAGGGAGAAACGAGCAGTACTTC. Its protein is CASSIRTGRNEQYF.

This clone occurred once. The V and J genes are TRBV6-5 and TRBJ1-6; no reliable D call. V was trimmed by 0 bases and J by 2 bases, leaving 8 bases between them. Germline V gene lookup returns CDR1 MNHEY and CDR2 SVGAGI. There are 16 residues in the CDR3. CDR3 sequence (DNA): TGTGCCAGCAGTTACTCCAGTTCCACCTATAATTCACCCCTCCACTTT. It yields the protein CASSYSSSTYNSPLHF.

This clone was observed at least ten times. This rearrangement joins TRBV11-2 to TRBJ2-1, with TRBD2 identical over 13 bases. This CDR3 contains 16 residues. Germline V gives CDR1 SGHAT, CDR2 FQNNGV. V shed 3 bases, J shed 9 bases, and the junction held 8 bases outside the gene matches. CDR3 residues: CASSLRGTSGIGEQFF. In DNA form, the CDR3 reads TGTGCCAGCAGCTTGCGCGGGACTAGCGGGATCGGTGAGCAGTTCTTC. The variable domain in full, with the rest retrieved from reference TRBV11-2 and TRBJ2-1, is EAGVAQSPRYKIIEKRQSVAFWCNPISGHATLYWYQQILGQGPKLLIQFQNNGVVDDSQLPKDRFSAERLKGVDSTLKIQPAKLEDSAVYLCASSLRGTSGIGEQFFGPGTRLTVL.

The J gene is TRBJ2-2, the V gene TRBV27; maybe TRBD1 (5 bases). V gave up 8 bases and J gave up 3 bases, with 7 bases separating them. This CDR3 comprises 12 residues. Per the germline V gene, CDR1 is MNHEY and CDR2 is SMNVEV (reference sequence). The CDR3 loop is CASAGYTGELFF. The CDR3 DNA is TGTGCCAGCGCAGGGTACACCGGGGAGCTGTTTTTT.

V and J are TRBV28 and TRBJ1-5; D call uncertain. The CDR3 extends over 15 amino acids. Per the germline V gene, CDR1 is MDHEN and CDR2 is SYDVKM. V lost 7 bases, J lost 0 bases, and 13 bases lay in between. The CDR3 sequence: CASIPSGVSNQPQHF. The CDR3 DNA sequence: TGTGCCAGCATCCCGTCCGGGGTTAGCAATCAGCCCCAGCATTTT.

The chain's CDR3 is CASSLPRDSYRGEQFF. As DNA, the CDR3 is TGTGCCAGCAGCTTGCCTAGGGACAGCTATCGGGGTGAGCAGTTCTTC. The chain has TRBV5-6 and TRBJ2-1; TRBD1 aligns across 7 bases. The V segment lost 1 base and the J segment 9 bases; nucleotides outside the gene matches: 13. Germline V gene lookup returns CDR1 SGHDT and CDR2 YYEEEE. This CDR3 spans 16 amino acids.

The chain has TRBV5-6 and TRBJ2-5; a possible D gene is TRBD2 (7 bases). Between the trimmed V and J ends, which lost 4 bases and 5 bases, there was a span of 21 bases. The CDR3 is 16 residues long. Per the germline V gene, CDR1 is SGHDT and CDR2 is YYEEEE. CDR3: CASSRAGGGGGETQYF. The CDR3 DNA follows: TGTGCCAGCAGCCGGGCTGGCGGGGGAGGGGGGGAGACCCAGTACTTC.

V usage is TRBV5-1 and J usage is TRBJ1-2; 10 bases fit TRBD1. This CDR3 is built from 14 residues. Losses at the gene ends were 4 bases for V and 3 bases for J; bases not matched to a gene: 3. The germline V gene has CDR1 SGHRS and CDR2 YFSETQ. The CDR3 DNA reads as TGCGCCAGCAGCCAGGACAGGGGGGACTATGGCTACACCTTC. It encodes CASSQDRGDYGYTF.

V gene TRBV11-3 combines with J gene TRBJ1-3; 9 bases fit TRBD1. Germline V gene sequence: CDR1 SGHNT, CDR2 YENEEA. Germline trimming cut 5 bases from V and 0 bases from J; bases unmatched to any gene: 11. The length of the CDR3 is 18 residues. CDR3 nucleotides: TGTGCCAGCAGCCCAGGACAGGGGAAGGAGGTCTCTGGAAACACCATATATTTT. It yields the protein CASSPGQGKEVSGNTIYF.

This chain joins TRBV28 and TRBJ2-7; TRBD2 is a possible D gene (5 bases). The CDR3 has 17 amino acids. Germline CDR1 and CDR2: MDHEN and SYDVKM. Deletions cut 5 bases from V and 6 bases from J, with 26 bases between. CDR3 coding DNA: TGTGCCAGCAGTCCAGAGGTCTGGCAGTTCCGAGAGGGCGAGCAGTACTTC. Translating gives CASSPEVWQFREGEQYF.

This clone was seen more than once but under ten times. Different DNA sequences within this sample yield the same CDR3. The CDR3 reads CASRDRGNQPQHF. The CDR3 nucleotides are TGTGCCAGCCGGGACAGGGGCAATCAGCCCCAGCATTTT. V usage is TRBV19 and J usage is TRBJ1-5; the match to TRBD1 covers 9 bases. Germline assignment: CDR1 LNHDA and CDR2 SQIVND (reference sequence). J was trimmed by 2 bases and V by 9 bases; bases with no gene match: 2. There are 13 residues in the CDR3.

CDR3 nucleotide sequence: TGTGCCAGCAGTTACTCGAGCGGCTACACCTTC. It specifies CASSYSSGYTF. The V and J genes are TRBV6-2 or TRBV6-3 and TRBJ1-2; D unclear. This CDR3 is 11 amino acids long. Trimming pared 0 bases from V and 8 bases from J, leaving 4 bases between. Germline V gene data show CDR1 as MNHEY and CDR2 as SVGEGT.

The rearrangement links TRBV16 to TRBJ2-7, with 8 bases aligning to TRBD1. This CDR3 has 13 amino acids. Per the germline V gene, CDR1 is KGHSY and CDR2 is FQNENV. Trimming took 0 bases from V and 6 from J; bases not matched to a gene: 1. For the CDR3, the DNA is TGTGCCAGCAGCCAATCGACAGGGGTCGAGCAGTACTTC. Encoded protein: CASSQSTGVEQYF.

The chain couples TRBV7-2 to TRBJ2-5; D is undetermined. This CDR3 comprises 12 residues. Germline loops: CDR1 SGHTA, CDR2 FQGNSA. V lost 0 bases and J 5 bases, leaving 4 bases between the germline ends. CDR3 amino acids: CASSLARETQYF. The CDR3 DNA reads as TGTGCCAGCAGCTTAGCCCGGGAGACCCAGTACTTC.

The rearrangement links TRBV5-1 to TRBJ2-1, with D perhaps TRBD1 (5 bases). This CDR3 is 15 amino acids long. Trimming shortened V by 1 base and J by 5 bases, and 13 bases separated the two germline ends. Germline CDR1 reads SGHRS; CDR2 reads YFSETQ. The CDR3 here is CASSLKGLGHNEQFF. CDR3 DNA: TGCGCCAGCAGCTTGAAGGGGCTTGGTCACAATGAGCAGTTCTTC.

This chain connects TRBV6-6 to TRBJ1-2; TRBD1 is a possible D gene (5 bases). V dropped 5 bases and J dropped 2 bases, with 15 bases sitting between them. The CDR3 has 15 amino acids. CDR1 and CDR2 (germline): MNHNY, SVGAGI (reference sequence). CDR3 nucleotides: TGTGCCAGCAGTGACGCGGGACGGAAAAACTATGGCTACACCTTC. Protein product: CASSDAGRKNYGYTF.

V usage is TRBV4-1 and J usage is TRBJ2-5, with D unclear. Trimming shortened V by 4 bases and J by 5 bases, and 11 bases separated the two germline ends. The germline V gene encodes CDR1 MGHRA and CDR2 YSYEKL. The CDR3 is made up of 13 amino acids. CDR3 nucleotide sequence: TGCGCCAGCAGCCTCGCGATTCCGGAGACCCAGTACTTC. It is translated as CASSLAIPETQYF.